The 3 T cell receptor beta chains given below trace back to one sample, sequenced in a study of a mutant IDH1 vaccine in newly diagnosed glioma (dated by TCRdb to the early 2020s). The time point label corresponds to: week 5, during vaccination. Each vaccine dose, consisting of 300 ug of a 20-mer mutant IDH1 peptide in Montanide, was administered subcutaneously with topical imiquimod. The library was generated by the immunoSEQ multiplex PCR assay. TCRdb's version of the immuneACCESS table is confined to in-frame rearrangements and falls short of the full clone set. An unresolved V gene accounts for under half of the shortfall where checked; the remainder is of unknown origin. The sample table shows 70,000 to 100,000 clones, and 90% to 95% are seen once. Under 0.6% of the sample is in the top ten clones. For these receptors, no antigen is known. This sample comprised PBMCs, obtained from a glioma patient whose treatment included an IDH1 peptide vaccine. The receptor source for this set is a woman between 50 and 59 years old with glioma.

A single count supports this clone. DNA of the CDR3: TGTGCCAGCAGGGAACAGGGAATTCGTGAAAAACTGTTTTTT. Translating it yields CASREQGIREKLFF. The V and J genes are TRBV2 and TRBJ1-4; perhaps TRBD1 as D (6 bases). Germline V lookup: CDR1 SNHLY, CDR2 FYNNEI. The CDR3 has 14 residues. Trimming pared 6 bases from V and 7 bases from J, leaving 15 bases between.

This chain connects TRBV6-6 to TRBJ2-7, with TRBD1 matching over 8 bases. Trimming cost V 4 bases and J 4 bases; bases outside gene matches: 6. Germline-derived CDR1 and CDR2 are MNHNY and SVGAGI (reference sequence). CDR3 length: 14 residues. The CDR3 DNA is TGTGCCAGCAGTTTCGGGACAGGAGCTTACGAGCAGTACTTC. Translated: CASSFGTGAYEQYF.

In its sample, this clone was seen once. The chain couples TRBV19 to TRBJ2-1; D is undetermined. This CDR3 is built from 11 residues. Germline values: CDR1 LNHDA, CDR2 SQIVND (reference sequence). Trimming left V 1 base short and J 7 bases short, with 2 bases between. CDR3 residues: CASSIGNEQFF. Written as DNA, the CDR3 is TGTGCCAGTAGTATAGGAAATGAGCAGTTCTTC.